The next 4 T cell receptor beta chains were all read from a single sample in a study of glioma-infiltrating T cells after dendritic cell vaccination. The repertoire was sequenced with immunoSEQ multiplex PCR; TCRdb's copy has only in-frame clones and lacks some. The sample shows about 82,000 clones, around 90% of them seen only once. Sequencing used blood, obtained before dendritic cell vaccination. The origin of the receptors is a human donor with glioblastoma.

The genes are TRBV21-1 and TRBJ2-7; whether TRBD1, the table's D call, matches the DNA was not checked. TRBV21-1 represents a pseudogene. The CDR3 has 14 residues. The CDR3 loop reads CASSAGQGGHEQYF. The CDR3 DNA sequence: TGTGCCAGCAGCGCGGGACAGGGCGGACACGAGCAGTACTTC.

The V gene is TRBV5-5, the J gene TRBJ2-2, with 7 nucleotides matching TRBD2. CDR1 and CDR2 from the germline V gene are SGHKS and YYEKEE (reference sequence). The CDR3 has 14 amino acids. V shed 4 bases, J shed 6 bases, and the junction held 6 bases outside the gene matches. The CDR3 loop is CASSLGGSSGELFF. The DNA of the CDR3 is TGTGCCAGCAGCCTGGGCGGGAGCTCCGGGGAGCTGTTTTTT.

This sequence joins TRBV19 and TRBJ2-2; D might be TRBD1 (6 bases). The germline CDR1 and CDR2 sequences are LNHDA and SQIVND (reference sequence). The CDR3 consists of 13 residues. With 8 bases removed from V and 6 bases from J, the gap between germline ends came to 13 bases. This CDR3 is CASSTGWAGELFF. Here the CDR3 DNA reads TGTGCCAGTTCTACAGGGTGGGCCGGGGAGCTGTTTTTT.

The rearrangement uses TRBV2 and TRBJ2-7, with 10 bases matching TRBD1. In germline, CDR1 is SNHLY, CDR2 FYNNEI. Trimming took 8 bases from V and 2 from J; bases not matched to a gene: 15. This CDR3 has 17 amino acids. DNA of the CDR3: TGTGCCAGCTCCTACTTGGGGCCGGGACAGGGGACCTACGAGCAGTACTTC. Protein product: CASSYLGPGQGTYEQYF. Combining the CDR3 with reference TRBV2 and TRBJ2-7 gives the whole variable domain EPEVTQTPSHQVTQMGQEVILRCVPISNHLYFYWYRQILGQKVEFLVSFYNNEISEKSEIFDDQFSVERPDGSNFTLKIRSTKLEDSAMYFCASSYLGPGQGTYEQYFGPGTRLTVT.